This TCR beta chain was identified during a study of T cell responses to AZD1222 COVID-19 vaccine (dated by TCRdb to about 2021). Broadly, across the study: A total of about 230 trial participants underwent TCR sequencing, of whom roughly 210 received two doses of AZD1222 and about 25 received two doses of the MenACWY control vaccine. Enrollment into the trials was organized by age into subgroups of 18-55, 56-69 and 70-plus years, and those subgroups contained approximately 150, 30 and 60 TCR-sequenced participants, respectively.

General study outcomes and caveats: The vaccine-associated CD4 TCRs covered the entire spike protein, and the dominant responses fell in regions 160-218 and 743-854. Conclusions about previously exposed vaccinees are limited because only five to seven AZD1222 recipients were SARS-CoV-2 seropositive at baseline. A significant rise in spike-specific TCR breadth and depth was observed after two AZD1222 doses relative to day 0 and relative to MenACWY recipients. Reportedly, close to half of the unique spike-specific TCRs recognized epitopes lying outside the regions that are mutated in the B.1.351 and B.1.1.7 variants. Because no samples from the day 14 peak response were available, repertoires could be characterized only after the peak T cell response. Participants were mostly white British, with more females than males. The authors suggested clonal diversity may have been underestimated. The 56-69-year group was small, and its depth increase did not reach significance, likely because of low power.

The time point label, read with the paper, signifies: about 28 days (+/-7) after the second vaccine dose. AZD1222 recipients given second doses at about 4 weeks or at about 12 weeks were pooled, since spike-specific TCR depth and breadth were not found to differ between the two schedules. The vaccinee samples were drawn from two UK trials, COV001 and COV002, one of which was a single-blind randomized controlled phase 2/3 trial testing AZD1222 (ChAdOx1 nCoV-19) in healthy adults. Trial participant PBMC samples were collected at day 0 and day 28 after the second dose for TCRbeta chain sequencing. In regard to this clone: It has no known antigen specificity. No base qualities exist here, and no much larger clone lies one base off it.

The CDR3 regions of human TCRbeta chains were analyzed by immunosequencing. In the source study's methods: Repertoire TCRs were checked for matches against a reference library of SARS-CoV-2-specific TCRs that had been generated using the MIRA antigen-specificity platform. Breadth was defined as the fraction of unique TCRs that were SARS-CoV-2-associated, and depth was defined as the fraction of total T cells that were SARS-CoV-2-associated. Using the MIRA data, each spike-specific TCR was assigned both to the spike region to which the TCR was reactive and to a CD4 or CD8 class. Log10-transformed breadth and depth values were compared by one-way ANOVA with Sidak's multiple comparisons tests. TCRdb stores this immuneACCESS table with in-frame sequences only. Part of the clones is absent; in the studies checked, under half of the shortfall reflects unresolved V genes, and no reason is known for the rest. Clone size and the V and J calls come from that table; the DNA yielded D and trimming. The sample profile shows approximately 130,000 clones; 88% of them were found once. The top ten constitute more than 5.5% of the sample.

CDR1 MNHEY and CDR2 SMNVEV are derived from the germline V gene (reference sequence). The germline V and J ends show losses of 4 bases and 3 bases respectively, and no gene match explains 11 bases of the junction. The CDR3 sequence holds 17 residues, the cysteine and phenylalanine included. Only the CDR3 DNA is retained, 51 bases long and in frame from the first base. The source was peripheral blood, collected 28 days after the second AZD1222 dose. The TCR comes from an adult who received the AZD1222 COVID-19 vaccine. The rearranged chain carries TRBV27 and TRBJ2-1; TRBD2 fits 8 bases in the junction. CDR3 protein: CASSSPTGGPLYNEQFF. The nucleotides read TGTGCCAGCAGTTCTCCCACGGGGGGGCCTCTCTACAATGAGCAGTTCTTC.